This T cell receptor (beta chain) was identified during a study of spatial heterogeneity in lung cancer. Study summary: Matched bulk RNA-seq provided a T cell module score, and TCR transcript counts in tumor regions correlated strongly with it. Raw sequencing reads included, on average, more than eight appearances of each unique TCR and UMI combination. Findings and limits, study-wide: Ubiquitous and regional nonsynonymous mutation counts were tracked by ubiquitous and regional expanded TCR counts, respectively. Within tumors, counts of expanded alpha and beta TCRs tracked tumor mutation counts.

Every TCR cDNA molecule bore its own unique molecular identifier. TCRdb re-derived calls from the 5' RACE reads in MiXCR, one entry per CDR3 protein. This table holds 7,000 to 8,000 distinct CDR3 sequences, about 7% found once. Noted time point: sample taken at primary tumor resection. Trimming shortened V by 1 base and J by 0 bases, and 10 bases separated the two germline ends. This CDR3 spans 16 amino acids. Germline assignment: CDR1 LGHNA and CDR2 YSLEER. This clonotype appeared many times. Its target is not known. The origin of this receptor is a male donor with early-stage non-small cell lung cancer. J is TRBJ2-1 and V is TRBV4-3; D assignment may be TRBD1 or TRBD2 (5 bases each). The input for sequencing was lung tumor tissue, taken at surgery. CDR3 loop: CASSQVWGSSYNEQFF. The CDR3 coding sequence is TGCGCCAGCAGCCAAGTCTGGGGGAGCTCCTACAATGAGCAGTTCTTC.